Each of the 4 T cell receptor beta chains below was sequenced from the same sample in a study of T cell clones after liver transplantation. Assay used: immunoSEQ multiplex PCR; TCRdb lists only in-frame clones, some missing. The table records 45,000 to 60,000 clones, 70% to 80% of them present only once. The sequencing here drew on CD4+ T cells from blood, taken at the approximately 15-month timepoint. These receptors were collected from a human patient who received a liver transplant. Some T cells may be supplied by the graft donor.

CDR3 residues: CASSPDRGLKTQYF. Here the CDR3 DNA reads TGTGCCAGCAGCCCGGACAGGGGGCTGAAGACCCAGTACTTC. The chain uses TRBV5-6 and TRBJ2-5; 11 bases agree with TRBD1. CDR1 is SGHDT, CDR2 YYEEEE, per germline. The CDR3 consists of 14 residues. Unmatched junction bases numbered 5, after V lost 4 bases and J lost 6 bases.

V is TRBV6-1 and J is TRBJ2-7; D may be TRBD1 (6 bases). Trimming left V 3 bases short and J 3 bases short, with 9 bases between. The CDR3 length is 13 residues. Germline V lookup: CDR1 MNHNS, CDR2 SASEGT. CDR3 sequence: CASSEGQNYEQYV. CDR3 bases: TGTGCCAGCAGTGAGGGACAAAACTACGAGCAGTACGTC.

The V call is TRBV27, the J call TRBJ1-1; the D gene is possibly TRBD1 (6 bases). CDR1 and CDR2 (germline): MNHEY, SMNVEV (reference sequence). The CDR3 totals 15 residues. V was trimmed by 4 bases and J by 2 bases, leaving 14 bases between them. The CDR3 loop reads CASSSTDRANTEAFF. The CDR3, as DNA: TGTGCCAGCAGTTCCACGGACAGAGCCAACACTGAAGCTTTCTTT.

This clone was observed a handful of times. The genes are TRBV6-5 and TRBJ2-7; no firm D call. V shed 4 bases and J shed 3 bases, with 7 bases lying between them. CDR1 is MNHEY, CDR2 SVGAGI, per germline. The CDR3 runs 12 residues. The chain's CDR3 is CASSSTLYEQYF. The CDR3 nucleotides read TGTGCCAGCAGTTCGACACTCTACGAGCAGTACTTC.